The 32 T cell receptor beta chains presented below share a single source sample, sequenced in a study of cytomegalovirus exposure and HLA in healthy donors. Sequencing was performed with immunoSEQ multiplex PCR; in TCRdb, only in-frame clones are kept and a portion is missing. The profile shows a few hundred thousand clones, 86% of them singletons. The sample comprised PBMCs. These receptors originate from a woman between 18 and 29 years old in good health and CMV-seronegative.

The J gene is TRBJ1-1, the V gene TRBV19, with 7 bases lining up with TRBD1. The CDR3 is made up of 13 amino acids. Germline loops: CDR1 LNHDA, CDR2 SQIVND (reference sequence). The ends lost 6 bases at V and 1 base at J; junction bases unmatched: 2. The CDR3 DNA sequence: TGTGCCAGTAGCGGGACAGCGAACACTGAAGCTTTCTTT. Its protein product is CASSGTANTEAFF.

The chain couples TRBV19 to TRBJ2-7, with TRBD1 matching 7 bases. The CDR3 runs to 14 residues. Trimming at V came to 3 bases and at J to 6 bases, leaving 8 bases not matched to a gene. Germline values: CDR1 LNHDA, CDR2 SQIVND (reference sequence). CDR3 sequence (DNA): TGTGCCAGTAGTATGGCACAGGGGCCCTTCGAGCAGTACTTC. Amino acids: CASSMAQGPFEQYF.

V usage is TRBV6-6 and J usage is TRBJ1-1, with D uncertain. The CDR3 is 16 amino acids. Germline assignment: CDR1 MNHNY and CDR2 SVGAGI (reference sequence). Between the trimmed V and J ends, which lost 3 bases and 4 bases, there was a span of 18 bases. For the CDR3, the DNA is TGTGCCAGCAGTTATAATCTCGGGTCTCGTAGCACTGAAGCTTTCTTT. This gives the protein CASSYNLGSRSTEAFF.

The CDR3, as DNA: TGTGCCATCAGTGAGTCAGAGGCAGTTGATCAGTACTTC. Protein sequence: CAISESEAVDQYF. This chain connects TRBV10-3 to TRBJ2-7; no clear D. There are 13 residues in the CDR3. From germline, CDR1 is ENHRY and CDR2 SYGVKD. The V end was cut by 0 bases, the J end by 10 bases, with 13 bases between.

This chain uses TRBV29-1 with TRBJ2-7, with 10 nucleotides matching TRBD2. CDR3 length: 14 residues. The V gene end was trimmed by 2 bases and the J gene end by 5 bases; junction bases not matched to a gene: 6. Germline V gene data show CDR1 as SQVTM and CDR2 as ANQGSEA. The CDR3 protein is CSVETASGSDEQYF. CDR3 sequence (DNA): TGCAGCGTTGAAACGGCTAGCGGGAGTGACGAGCAGTACTTC.

This rearrangement joins TRBV20-1 to TRBJ2-1, with D tentatively TRBD1 (5 bases). The CDR3 is 10 amino acids. The ends were cut back, 7 bases at V and 7 bases at J, with 8 bases in the middle. Germline CDR1 DFQATT, CDR2 SNEGSKA (reference sequence). The CDR3 sequence: CSGYRNEQFF. CDR3 coding DNA: TGCAGTGGATACAGGAATGAGCAGTTCTTC.

The chain employs TRBV6-1 and TRBJ1-4, with a possible D match to TRBD1 (6 bases). CDR1 and CDR2 from the germline V gene are MNHNS and SASEGT. The CDR3 contains 14 residues. Deletions cut 3 bases from V and 11 bases from J, with 16 bases between. CDR3 in amino acids: CASSDWGPGEKLFF. CDR3 sequence (DNA): TGTGCCAGCAGTGATTGGGGGCCGGGTGAGAAACTGTTTTTT.

Notes on this clone: This may stem from a read error, because a much larger clone lies one nucleotide away. The chain links TRBV7-9 to TRBJ2-7; D perhaps matches TRBD1 (6 bases). Germline CDR1 and CDR2: SEHNR and FQNEAQ (reference sequence). The V and J ends lost 5 bases and 3 bases respectively, with 8 bases between them. The CDR3 extends over 12 amino acids. The CDR3 DNA reads TGTGCCAGCAGCGGGGACATCTACGAGCAGTACTTC. Translated: CASSGDIYEQYF.

The V gene is TRBV6-5, the J gene TRBJ2-3, with D uncertain. The V and J ends lost 8 bases and 2 bases respectively, with 8 bases between them. The length of the CDR3 is 12 residues. Germline V CDR1 and CDR2: MNHEY, SVGAGI. CDR3 amino acids: CASGRSTDTQYF. In DNA, the CDR3 is TGTGCCAGCGGCAGGTCCACAGATACGCAGTATTTT.

This rearrangement joins TRBV7-2 to TRBJ2-1, with 8 bases matching TRBD2. Trimming cost V 5 bases and J 9 bases; bases outside gene matches: 12. CDR3 length equals 15 residues. Per the germline V gene, CDR1 is SGHTA and CDR2 is FQGNSA. As DNA, the CDR3 is TGTGCCAGCAGCACCCCGGGACTAGGGGACGGTGAGCAGTTCTTC. Its translation is CASSTPGLGDGEQFF. Combining the CDR3 with reference TRBV7-2 and TRBJ2-1 gives the whole variable domain GAGVSQSPSNKVTEKGKDVELRCDPISGHTALYWYRQSLGQGLEFLIYFQGNSAPDKSGLPSDRFSAERTGGSVSTLTIQRTQQEDSAVYLCASSTPGLGDGEQFFGPGTRLTVL.

The V gene is TRBV11-2, the J gene TRBJ2-5; 8 bases are shared with TRBD2. Germline V gene lookup returns CDR1 SGHAT and CDR2 FQNNGV. The CDR3 has 15 amino acids. The J segment lost 2 bases and the V segment lost 7 bases, leaving 9 bases of the junction unmatched. The CDR3 DNA is TGTGCCAGCACCAACCGGGGGGGAATACAAGAGACCCAGTACTTC. Protein: CASTNRGGIQETQYF.

The V and J genes are TRBV5-6 and TRBJ1-2, with 8 bases lining up with TRBD1. CDR1 SGHDT and CDR2 YYEEEE come from the germline V gene. This CDR3 contains 12 residues. V lost 5 bases and J lost 10; bases outside the gene matches: 7. The CDR3 DNA reads TGTGCCAGCAGGGGGACAGGAAGACACTACACCTTC. Its translation is CASRGTGRHYTF.

This clone appeared a single time. The chain recombines TRBV27 with TRBJ2-7; D not resolved. The CDR3 is made up of 14 amino acids. Germline CDR1 and CDR2: MNHEY and SMNVEV (reference sequence). V dropped 5 bases and J dropped 0 bases, with 11 bases sitting between them. The CDR3 nucleotides are TGTGCCAGCAGTCCCCCCGGCGGCTCCTACGAGCAGTACTTC. It translates to CASSPPGGSYEQYF.

This clone was found once. This chain uses TRBV4-3 with TRBJ2-3; TRBD2 matches 8 bases. V shed 0 bases, J shed 3 bases, and the junction held 8 bases outside the gene matches. CDR3 length: 17 amino acids. Per germline, CDR1 LGHNA and CDR2 YSLEER. CDR3: CASSQETGRAGTDTQYF. The CDR3 region has the DNA TGCGCCAGCAGCCAAGAGACCGGGAGGGCGGGGACAGATACGCAGTATTTT.

The rearrangement uses TRBV9 and TRBJ2-2, with a possible D match to TRBD2 (5 bases). The ends were cut back, 0 bases at V and 0 bases at J, with 6 bases in the middle. From germline, CDR1 is SGDLS and CDR2 YYNGEE. CDR3 length: 15 amino acids. The CDR3 protein is CASSVDSANTGELFF. The CDR3 DNA is TGTGCCAGCAGCGTAGATAGCGCGAACACCGGGGAGCTGTTTTTT. The full variable domain, rest sourced from reference TRBV9 and TRBJ2-2, is DSGVTQTPKHLITATGQRVTLRCSPRSGDLSVYWYQQSLDQGLQFLIQYYNGEERAKGNILERFSAQQFPDLHSELNLSSLELGDSALYFCASSVDSANTGELFFGEGSRLTVL.

The chain is built from TRBV19 and TRBJ2-6, with D possibly being TRBD2 (5 bases). There are 14 residues in the CDR3. Germline V gene lookup returns CDR1 LNHDA and CDR2 SQIVND (reference sequence). The V end lost 4 bases, the J end lost 1 base, and 5 bases lay between the germline ends. CDR3 DNA: TGTGCCAGTAGTACGGGGTCTGGGGCCAACGTCCTGACTTTC. Amino acid sequence: CASSTGSGANVLTF.

J is TRBJ2-6 and V is TRBV6-1; the match to TRBD1 covers 9 bases. The CDR3 is 18 residues long. With V trimmed by 3 bases and J by 0 bases, 6 bases remained unmatched. The germline V gene has CDR1 MNHNS and CDR2 SASEGT. In DNA, the CDR3 is TGTGCCAGCAGTGAGCGGGACAGGGTCTACTCTGGGGCCAACGTCCTGACTTTC. Protein product: CASSERDRVYSGANVLTF.

This clone was found a few times. This chain connects TRBV27 to TRBJ2-7; D is undetermined. Between the trimmed V and J ends, which lost 10 bases and 4 bases, there was a span of 11 bases. The CDR3 covers 11 residues. Germline V gene sequence: CDR1 MNHEY, CDR2 SMNVEV (reference sequence). The DNA for the CDR3 is TGTGCCACCGGGTGGCCATACGAGCAGTACTTC. This gives the protein CATGWPYEQYF.

This chain links TRBV9 with TRBJ2-1; perhaps TRBD2 as D (5 bases). Germline lookup yields CDR1 SGDLS and CDR2 YYNGEE. Deletions cut 6 bases from V and 0 bases from J, with 16 bases between. The CDR3 totals 16 residues. The CDR3 region is CASTLTGVSSYNEQFF. The DNA of the CDR3 is TGTGCCAGCACCCTCACCGGGGTTAGCTCCTACAATGAGCAGTTCTTC.

J is TRBJ1-2 and V is TRBV29-1, with D tentatively TRBD1 (6 bases). The V end lost 0 bases, the J end lost 12 bases, and 20 bases lay between the germline ends. CDR3 length equals 14 residues. Germline loops: CDR1 SQVTM, CDR2 ANQGSEA. CDR3 nucleotides: TGCAGCGTTGAAGATTCGAACAGGGAATATGCGAACACCTTC. It yields the protein CSVEDSNREYANTF.

The chain carries TRBV30 and TRBJ2-3; possibly TRBD2 for D (6 bases). Germline assignment: CDR1 GTSNPN and CDR2 SVGIG (reference sequence). The CDR3 loop spans 16 amino acids. V was clipped by 4 bases and J by 6 bases, with 23 bases between them. Here the CDR3 DNA reads TGTGCCTGGAAACCGTCTGGCCGGCCTCGGGGGGATACGCAGTATTTT. Protein sequence: CAWKPSGRPRGDTQYF.

A note on this clone: A read error may produce the germline difference seen at one junction end. J is TRBJ2-1 and V is TRBV7-7; TRBD1 agrees at 9 bases. The CDR3 loop spans 16 amino acids. Germline CDR1 SSHAT, CDR2 FNYEAQ (reference sequence). The CDR3 DNA is TGTGCTAGCAGCCCCCAAGGGACAGGGACATACAATGAGCAGTTCTTC. It translates to CASSPQGTGTYNEQFF. Complete variable domain (other parts from reference TRBV7-7 and TRBJ2-1): GAGVSQSPRYKVTKRGQDVTLRCDPISSHATLYWYQQALGQGPEFLTYFNYEAQPDKSGLPSDRFSAERPEGSISTLTIQRTEQRDSAMYRCASSPQGTGTYNEQFFGPGTRLTVL.

A word on this clone: A read error may produce the germline difference seen at one junction end. This rearrangement joins TRBV7-7 to TRBJ2-7; D gene uncertain. The CDR3 runs to 13 residues. The germline CDR1 and CDR2 sequences are SSHAT and FNYEAQ (reference sequence). In DNA, the CDR3 is TGTGCTAGCAGCTTAAATTTAGCCTACGAGCAGTACTTC. This encodes CASSLNLAYEQYF.

The rearrangement joins TRBV5-6 to TRBJ2-1; 9 bases align to TRBD1. Germline lookup yields CDR1 SGHDT and CDR2 YYEEEE. V dropped 9 bases and J dropped 7; count of bases not matched to a gene: 8. CDR3 length: 13 residues. The CDR3 here is CAIGDRDRNEQFF. The CDR3 bases are TGTGCCATAGGGGACAGGGATAGAAATGAGCAGTTCTTC.

V usage is TRBV20-1 and J usage is TRBJ2-1, with D possibly being TRBD2 (5 bases). The CDR3 length is 11 residues. Germline lookup yields CDR1 DFQATT and CDR2 SNEGSKA (reference sequence). With 6 bases removed from V and 7 bases from J, the gap between germline ends came to 10 bases. CDR3 region: CSAASGNEQFF. The CDR3 nucleotides are TGCAGTGCAGCAAGCGGTAATGAGCAGTTCTTC.

The chain couples TRBV19 to TRBJ2-7; 8 bases map to TRBD1. This CDR3 region has 16 residues. The V gene's germline CDR1 is LNHDA and CDR2 SQIVND (reference sequence). V lost 5 bases and J lost 3; bases outside the gene matches: 12. CDR3 loop: CASSPVGTGGLYEQYF. In DNA form, the CDR3 reads TGTGCCAGTAGTCCAGTAGGAACAGGGGGTCTCTACGAGCAGTACTTC.

This clone was observed once. V is TRBV15 and J is TRBJ2-1; D might be TRBD2 (6 bases). The germline V and J ends were trimmed by 3 bases and 8 bases, with 14 bases remaining between them. Germline V CDR1 and CDR2: LNHNV, YYDKDF (reference sequence). This CDR3 region has 14 residues. CDR3 sequence: CATSRGPGVHEQFF. The CDR3 DNA reads as TGTGCCACCAGCAGGGGGCCGGGGGTGCATGAGCAGTTCTTC.

V and J are TRBV6-5 and TRBJ2-5; weak D call: TRBD2 (6 bases). This CDR3 is built from 15 residues. V was clipped by 4 bases and J by 5 bases, with 17 bases between them. CDR1 and CDR2 (germline): MNHEY, SVGAGI. The CDR3 bases are TGTGCCAGCAGTTTGGCAGGCGCCGCGGGGGAGACCCAGTACTTC. It yields the protein CASSLAGAAGETQYF.

The CDR3 DNA is TGCAGCGTCGGACTAGCGGTCATCGCAGATACGCAGTATTTT. It translates to CSVGLAVIADTQYF. V usage is TRBV29-1 and J usage is TRBJ2-3; 10 positions match TRBD2. V dropped 6 bases and J dropped 4; count of bases not matched to a gene: 7. The CDR3 loop spans 14 amino acids. Germline values: CDR1 SQVTM, CDR2 ANQGSEA.

V usage is TRBV28 and J usage is TRBJ2-7; 8 bases are a match to TRBD2. The CDR3 is made up of 15 amino acids. V trimming: 4 bases; J trimming: 2 bases; junction bases outside the gene matches: 7. Per germline, CDR1 MDHEN and CDR2 SYDVKM. CDR3 in DNA: TGTGCCAGCAGTTCCCCAACTAGCGGAGCCTACGAGCAGTACTTC. This translates into CASSSPTSGAYEQYF.

The chain couples TRBV2 to TRBJ2-4; D is perhaps TRBD2 (6 bases). The germline gives CDR1 SNHLY, CDR2 FYNNEI. The CDR3 spans 17 residues. Trimming took off 0 bases at V and 3 bases at J, with 15 bases between the two ends. As DNA, the CDR3 is TGTGCCAGCAGTGAAGCAACCCTAGCGCCGAACAAAAACATTCAGTACTTC. Protein product: CASSEATLAPNKNIQYF. The variable domain in full, with the rest retrieved from reference TRBV2 and TRBJ2-4, is EPEVTQTPSHQVTQMGQEVILRCVPISNHLYFYWYRQILGQKVEFLVSFYNNEISEKSEIFDDQFSVERPDGSNFTLKIRSTKLEDSAMYFCASSEATLAPNKNIQYFGAGTRLSVL.

The chain links TRBV5-1 to TRBJ2-6; 8 bases map to TRBD1. This CDR3 comprises 18 residues. Germline CDR1 reads SGHRS; CDR2 reads YFSETQ. The V and J ends lost 3 bases and 0 bases, in that order; junction bases with no gene match: 8. CDR3 nucleotides: TGCGCCAGCAGCTACAAGACAGGGGTCAGCTCTGGGGCCAACGTCCTGACTTTC. As protein: CASSYKTGVSSGANVLTF.